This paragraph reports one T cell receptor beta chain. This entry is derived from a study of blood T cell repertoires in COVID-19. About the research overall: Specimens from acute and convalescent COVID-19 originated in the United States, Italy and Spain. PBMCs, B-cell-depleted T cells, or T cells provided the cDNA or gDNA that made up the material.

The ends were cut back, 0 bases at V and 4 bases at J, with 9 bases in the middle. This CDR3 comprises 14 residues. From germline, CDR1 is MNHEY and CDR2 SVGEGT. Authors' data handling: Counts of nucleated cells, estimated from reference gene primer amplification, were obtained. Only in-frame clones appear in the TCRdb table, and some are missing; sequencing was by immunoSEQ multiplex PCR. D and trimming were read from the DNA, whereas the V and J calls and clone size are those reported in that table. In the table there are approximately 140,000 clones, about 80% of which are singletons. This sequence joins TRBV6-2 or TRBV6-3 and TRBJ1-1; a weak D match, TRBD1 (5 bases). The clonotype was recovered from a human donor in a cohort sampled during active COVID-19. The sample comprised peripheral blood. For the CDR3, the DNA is TGTGCCAGCAGTTACTCGGGGGGTACCACTGAAGCTTTCTTT. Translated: CASSYSGGTTEAFF.